The entry below describes one T cell receptor (beta chain). This clonotype was detected a few times. Its antigen is currently not known. The input lacks base qualities; no much larger clone sits a single base away. TCRdb names Illumina NovaSeq 6000 as the instrument used. TCR cDNA was made using 5'RACE template switching, a step that added a universal primer site and unique molecular identifiers. Priming for cDNA synthesis came from both the TCR alpha and TCR beta constant segments. Library amplification used two PCR steps, and the second PCR step added sample barcodes and sequencing adapters. Sequencing of the libraries was done on either Illumina HiSeq 2500 (2x100 bp) or NovaSeq (2x150 bp). The source study handled its data this way. MIGEC was used to demultiplex reads and collapse the reads into UMI consensus sequences, and MiXCR was used for V(D)J alignment. Vaccine-responding clonotypes were identified with edgeR using replicate PBMC samples, with FDR below 0.01 and a log2 fold change above 5 up to day 15 being required. Each bulk clonotype received a CD4 or CD8 identity based on whether the sequenced CD4 or CD8 repertoire contained that clonotype at higher abundance. TCRdb reprocessing: public reads trimmed at Q25 with fastp, clones called with MiXCR, in-frame beta chains kept. Each entry merges the rows of one CDR3 protein and shows their most common DNA and genes. In this record, the V and J calls reflect TCRdb's handling and not the investigators' own analysis. Within this sample are around 320,000 distinct CDR3 sequences, with over 8.5% of them counted one time only. The ten biggest clones cover approximately 3.3% of the sample.

CDR1 SGHNT and CDR2 YYREEE are derived from the germline V gene (reference sequence). Taken from cysteine to phenylalanine, the CDR3 has 14 residues. Only CDR3 DNA is held: 42 bases, read in frame from base 1. After removal of 7 bases from V and 1 base from J, the junction retains 5 bases not matched to a gene. These data originate in a study of T cells after yellow fever vaccination (dated by TCRdb to between 2017 and 2020). Study-wide context: The SMART-Seq v4 Ultra Low Input RNA kit was used to prepare libraries from fractions with low cell numbers. To follow T-cell clones before and after primary and booster YFV17D yellow fever vaccination, bulk TCR alpha and beta repertoires were sequenced over time. Two healthy male donors, one aged 18 to 29 and one aged 30 to 40 years, made up the cohort. Blood samples were taken at several timepoints before and after primary and secondary immunization, and bulk PBMC replicates and cell subsets were isolated.

Summary of the overall study and its limitations: Compared with the primary T-cell response, the secondary T-cell response was faster but weaker, reaching its peak on day 5 rather than on day 15. FACS-sorted repertoires could contain abundant contaminating clonotypes from the bulk population, so computational filtering was required. Only a couple of donors were included in the study, so the extent to which the findings can be generalized is limited. After the booster, most clones that had expanded after primary vaccination were detected again (nearly 98% of CD4 and roughly 86% of CD8), suggesting broad maintenance of memory. A small fraction of clonotypes appeared in both the CD4 and CD8 compartments, likely as a result of convergent recombination.

This specimen's treatment or condition label, interpreted: live attenuated yellow fever vaccine strain. A standard Ficoll-Paque protocol was used to isolate PBMCs from peripheral blood. CD4 and CD8 T-cell fractions were isolated with Dynabeads CD4 and CD8 positive selection kits. TriZol was used to extract RNA from bulk PBMCs, from CD4 and CD8 fractions, and from dextramer-positive and dextramer-negative fractions. This sample comprised CD4+ T cells sorted from PBMCs, obtained 45 days after the yellow fever booster vaccination. This sequence uses TRBV5-4 and TRBJ2-3; TRBD1 agrees with 8 junctional bases. The clonotype originates from a man younger than 35 who received the YFV17D yellow fever vaccine. The CDR3 protein: CASEDRVGTDTQYF. Read as DNA, the sequence is TGTGCCAGCGAGGACAGGGTGGGCACAGATACGCAGTATTTT.